These T cell receptor beta chains were read from a single sample in a study of OX40 agonist ivuxolimab in advanced cancers. The assay was immunoSEQ multiplex PCR, and TCRdb's table has in-frame clones only and misses some. The profile shows 80,000 to 95,000 clones, approximately 83% of them singletons. Here the sequenced sample was CD4+ or CD8+ T cells sorted from blood, taken in a trial of the OX40 agonist ivuxolimab. The receptors were sampled from an adult with an advanced solid tumor such as melanoma, head and neck, liver or kidney cancer. The CDR3 runs from the conserved cysteine through the conserved F or W. The D gene is left open where the match is weak. Not every row has a clone size; where given, it reads once, few, many or a size class.

TRBV5-4	-	-	TRBJ2-5	TGTGCCAGCAGCATGGGGACGGACCAAGAGACCCAGTACTTC	CASSMGTDQETQYF
TRBV7-2	-	-	TRBJ1-6	TGTGCCAGCAGCTTAGCAGTCGCCTCACCCCTCCACTTT	CASSLAVASPLHF
TRBV19	-	-	TRBJ2-6	TGTGCCAGTAGTATGATGAAGGCAACTGGGGCCAACGTCCTGACTTTC	CASSMMKATGANVLTF
TRBV6-5	-	-	TRBJ1-1	TGTGCCAGCAGTTACGCCCAGTCTGAAGCTTTCTTT	CASSYAQSEAFF
TRBV12-5	-	-	TRBJ1-4	TGTGCTAGTGGTTTGGCCGGGGGGCAGGTTGAAAAACTGTTTTTT	CASGLAGGQVEKLFF
TRBV7-2	-	TRBD1	TRBJ1-2	TGTGCCAGCAGCTCCAGAGGACAGGCAAACTATGGCTACACCTTC	CASSSRGQANYGYTF
TRBV5-1	-	-	TRBJ2-5	TGCGCCAGCAGCTTGGAGTCCAGGTGGCCCGAGGAGACCCAGTACTTC	CASSLESRWPEETQYF
TRBV2	-	TRBD2	TRBJ2-3	TGTGCCAGCAATAGACTAGCGGTACCCACAGATACGCAGTATTTT	CASNRLAVPTDTQYF
TRBV4-3	-	-	TRBJ2-7	TGCGCCAGCAGCCAAACGGGGGTAAAAGGGAGCGAGCAGTACTTC	CASSQTGVKGSEQYF
TRBV11-2	-	TRBD1	TRBJ1-1	TGTGCCAGCAGCCAGAACAGGGGGCGAAACACTGAAGCTTTCTTT	CASSQNRGRNTEAFF
TRBV10-3	once	-	TRBJ1-2	TGTGCCATCAGTGAGACGAGAGAAGCCAACGGTAGAGACTATGGCTACACCTTC	CAISETREANGRDYGYTF
TRBV7-9	-	-	TRBJ1-1	TGTGCCAGCAGCTTAAGTGGCTTTAACACTGAAGCTTTCTTT	CASSLSGFNTEAFF
TRBV21-1	-	-	TRBJ1-5	TGTGCCAGCAAGTACAGGGGGCAGGATCAGCCCCAGCATTTT	CASKYRGQDQPQHF
TRBV5-4	few	-	TRBJ1-2	TGTGCCAGCAGCACCCCACGAGGGGATGGCTACACCTTC	CASSTPRGDGYTF
TRBV27	-	-	TRBJ2-3	TGTGCCAGCAGTTTATTGTCTCTAGGCGGAGATACGCAGTATTTT	CASSLLSLGGDTQYF
TRBV4-1	-	-	TRBJ2-7	TGCGCCAGCAGCCCCATCCCCGGGTCAGCCTCCTACGAGCAGTACTTC	CASSPIPGSASYEQYF
TRBV28	-	-	TRBJ1-4	TGTGCCAGCAGTCAACAGGGTTACCTCTCAACTAATGAAAAACTGTTTTTT	CASSQQGYLSTNEKLFF
TRBV14	-	-	TRBJ2-2	TGTGCCAGCAGCCAAGTGGGAAACACCGGGGAGCTGTTTTTT	CASSQVGNTGELFF
TRBV6-1	-	-	TRBJ1-1	TGTGCCAGCAGTTGGGGGAGGACTGAAGCTTTCTTT	CASSWGRTEAFF
TRBV11-2	-	-	TRBJ1-6	TGTGCCAGCAGCTTAGAAATGAGAAAGTCGAGCTCCTATAATTCACCCCTCCACTTT	CASSLEMRKSSSYNSPLHF
TRBV5-4	-	-	TRBJ1-1	TGTGCCAGCAGCCGAGCTTGGAACACTGAAGCTTTCTTT	CASSRAWNTEAFF
TRBV5-6	-	-	TRBJ2-5	TGTGCCAGCAGCATACGGACATCAGAGGGGACCCAGTACTTC	CASSIRTSEGTQYF
TRBV29-1	-	-	TRBJ1-4	TGCAGCGTTGGGGGGGGTAATGAAAAACTGTTTTTT	CSVGGGNEKLFF
TRBV15	-	TRBD2	TRBJ2-3	TGTGCCACCAGCACCCTAGCGGGCCACACAGATACGCAGTATTTT	CATSTLAGHTDTQYF
TRBV28	-	TRBD2	TRBJ2-7	TGTGCCAGCAGTTTTCCCCACGGACTAGCGGGGGCCTCAGACTACGAGCAGTACTTC	CASSFPHGLAGASDYEQYF
TRBV2	-	-	TRBJ2-3	TGTGCCAGCAGTGAGGATGGAGCAGGGACAGATACGCAGTATTTT	CASSEDGAGTDTQYF
TRBV7-9	-	-	TRBJ2-5	TGTGCCTCGACCGTAGGAGGCCACGGAGAGACCCAGTACTTC	CASTVGGHGETQYF
TRBV5-1	-	TRBD1	TRBJ1-6	TGCGCCAGCAGCAACAGGGGTGAGAATTCACCCCTCCACTTT	CASSNRGENSPLHF
TRBV5-4	-	-	TRBJ1-2	TGTGCCAGCAGCCCTCAACTGGGGGCCGACTATGGCTACACCTTC	CASSPQLGADYGYTF
TRBV28	-	-	TRBJ2-7	TGTGCCAGCAGTTTTTCAACCAGGGAAACTACCTACGAGCAGTACTTC	CASSFSTRETTYEQYF
TRBV28	once	-	TRBJ2-7	TGTGCCAGCAGTCCCCCCCATGGGGAAGGGCAGTACTTC	CASSPPHGEGQYF
TRBV15	-	TRBD1	TRBJ1-3	TGTGCCACCAGCAGAGATGGAACAGGGGCGGTTTCTGGAAACACCATATATTTT	CATSRDGTGAVSGNTIYF
TRBV6-6	once	-	TRBJ1-2	TGTGCCAGCAGCCAGAATTATGATGGCTACACCTTC	CASSQNYDGYTF
TRBV23-1	-	-	TRBJ2-7	TGTGCCAGCAGCTTCCTGGGGGCCTACGAGCAGTACTTC	CASSFLGAYEQYF
TRBV28	-	TRBD1	TRBJ1-2	TGTGCCGGGGGAGGGACAGGGCGAAACTATGGCTACACCTTC	CAGGGTGRNYGYTF
TRBV18	-	TRBD1	TRBJ1-2	TGTGCCAGCTCACCACCTGTGGGACAGGGAAACTATGGCTACACCTTC	CASSPPVGQGNYGYTF
TRBV18	-	-	TRBJ2-6	TGTGCCAGCTCACCACGGCAGGCCGGGTCTGGGGCCAACGTCCTGACTTTC	CASSPRQAGSGANVLTF
TRBV7-6	-	-	TRBJ2-7	TGTGCCAGCAGCCTAGGAGCCCCCTACGAGCAGTACTTC	CASSLGAPYEQYF
TRBV7-9	-	-	TRBJ1-3	TGTGCCAGCAGCTCAACAGGAGAGACCATATATTTT	CASSSTGETIYF
TRBV5-6	-	TRBD1	TRBJ1-1	TGTGCCAGCAGCAAGGACAGGGGAAACACTGAAGCTTTCTTT	CASSKDRGNTEAFF